The source of this T cell receptor beta chain is a study of T cells expressing NK-cell markers. Germline CDR1 reads DFQATT; CDR2 reads SNEGSKA (reference sequence). The CDR3 loop spans 14 amino acids. Each CDR3 protein gets one entry in TCRdb, which reprocessed the 5' RACE reads and gives no DNA. The ten most abundant clones cover 1.4% to 1.5% of a sample with about 430,000 distinct CDR3 sequences. This chain uses TRBV20-1 with TRBJ2-2. The receptor's source is a woman aged 45-65 years in good health. The sequenced sample consisted of blood T cells: a sorted CD56 or NKG2C T cell subset, CD4+ or CD8+ T cells, or bulk PBMC T cells (not recorded which). The CDR3 sequence: CSARDRSNTGELFF.